One sample yielded the 15 T cell receptor beta chains listed below, sequenced in a study of T-cell reconstitution after alpha-beta-depleted transplantation in children. Preparation of the TCRbeta library used unique molecular identifiers. TCRdb itself ran the PCR reads through MiXCR, one entry per CDR3 protein. The data contain 500,000 or so distinct CDR3 sequences, over 25% of them singletons. The sample here was PBMCs from the stem cell graft donor, taken from the stem cell graft. Source of these receptors: a human donor who donated a stem cell graft to a child with aplastic anemia.

The gene calls are TRBV7-2 and TRBJ2-5, with no clear D. This CDR3 has 15 amino acids. Trimming removed 5 bases at V and 3 bases at J, with 16 bases between. Germline CDR1 SGHTA, CDR2 FQGNSA. The CDR3 reads CASSLRTIDKETQYF. The DNA for the CDR3 is TGTGCCAGCAGCCTCCGAACTATAGATAAAGAGACCCAGTACTTC.

This rearrangement joins TRBV6-1 to TRBJ2-7; 9 bases fit TRBD1. J lost 7 bases, V lost 2 bases, and 12 bases had no gene match. The V gene's germline CDR1 is MNHNS and CDR2 SASEGT. The CDR3 has 16 amino acids. CDR3 loop: CASSEYLQGAPLEQYV. DNA for the CDR3: TGTGCCAGCAGTGAATATTTACAGGGGGCGCCTTTGGAGCAGTACGTC.

This chain uses TRBV12-3 or TRBV12-4 with TRBJ2-5; 8 bases map to TRBD2. V lost 5 bases, J lost 7 bases, and 12 bases stayed unmatched. This CDR3 spans 15 amino acids. Written as DNA, the CDR3 is TGTGCCAGCAGTCCCCGTAGCGGGGCTGGGTCGACCCAGTACTTC. This encodes CASSPRSGAGSTQYF.

With respect to this clonotype: At one end the junction does not follow the germline gene, possibly because of a read error. The chain uses TRBV20-1 and TRBJ1-1; 9 bases agree with TRBD1. CDR3 size: 15 residues. CDR1 and CDR2 from the germline V gene are DFQATT and SNEGSKA (reference sequence). This chain's CDR3 is CSARTTQGANPEAFF. DNA for the CDR3: TGCAGTGCTAGAACCACACAGGGGGCGAACCCTGAAGCTTTCTTT.

This clonotype has just a few counts. The chain links TRBV11-2 to TRBJ2-3; unclear D gene. CDR1 and CDR2 from the germline V gene are SGHAT and FQNNGV. Trimming pared 5 bases from V and 5 bases from J, leaving 8 bases between. This CDR3 is 12 amino acids long. The CDR3 is CASSQFGDTQYF. DNA of the CDR3: TGTGCCAGCAGCCAATTTGGAGATACGCAGTATTTT. Combining the CDR3 with reference TRBV11-2 and TRBJ2-3 gives the whole variable domain EAGVAQSPRYKIIEKRQSVAFWCNPISGHATLYWYQQILGQGPKLLIQFQNNGVVDDSQLPKDRFSAERLKGVDSTLKIQPAKLEDSAVYLCASSQFGDTQYFGPGTRLTVL.

The chain recombines TRBV4-3 with TRBJ2-7, with TRBD2 as a possible D gene (6 bases). The CDR3 loop spans 14 amino acids. The germline V and J ends were trimmed by 3 bases and 1 base, with 10 bases remaining between them. Germline CDR1 reads LGHNA; CDR2 reads YSLEER. The CDR3 here is CASSHSGRSYEQYF. The CDR3 region has the DNA TGCGCCAGCAGCCATAGCGGACGTTCCTACGAGCAGTACTTC.

As regards this clonotype: The junction departs from the called germline gene at one end, perhaps through a read error. The chain carries TRBV24-1 and TRBJ1-1, with 11 nucleotides matching TRBD1. Germline CDR1 is KGHDR and CDR2 is SFDVKD. The CDR3 contains 16 residues. CDR3: CATRGQGADMNTDAFF. The CDR3 DNA reads as TGTGCCACCAGAGGACAGGGGGCGGACATGAACACTGACGCTTTCTTT.

This chain links TRBV6-5 with TRBJ1-1; TRBD1 might be the D (5 bases). V was pared by 0 bases and J by 6 bases, with 17 bases between. The CDR3 sequence is 16 residues long. Germline CDR1 and CDR2: MNHEY and SVGAGI. The CDR3 DNA is TGTGCCAGCAGTTACTCGAGGGGTTTAGGCCCTCCTGAAGCTTTCTTT. It specifies CASSYSRGLGPPEAFF.

This chain links TRBV12-5 with TRBJ2-1; D gene uncertain. Germline V gene lookup returns CDR1 LGHNT and CDR2 FRNRAP. The CDR3 is 14 amino acids. Trimming cost V 5 bases and J 2 bases, with 10 bases left between them. The DNA for the CDR3 is TGTGCTAGTGGTCCCGTTGGGGCCTACAATGAGCAGTTCTTC. It encodes CASGPVGAYNEQFF.

V and J are TRBV19 and TRBJ2-1; perhaps TRBD2 as D (5 bases). Germline V lookup: CDR1 LNHDA, CDR2 SQIVND (reference sequence). There are 16 residues in the CDR3. Between the trimmed V and J ends, which lost 2 bases and 0 bases, there was a span of 11 bases. The CDR3 DNA sequence: TGTGCCAGTAGTATATTTAGCGCAAGCTCCTACAATGAGCAGTTCTTC. This codes for CASSIFSASSYNEQFF. The full variable domain, rest sourced from reference TRBV19 and TRBJ2-1, is DGGITQSPKYLFRKEGQNVTLSCEQNLNHDAMYWYRQDPGQGLRLIYYSQIVNDFQKGDIAEGYSVSREKKESFPLTVTSAQKNPTAFYLCASSIFSASSYNEQFFGPGTRLTVL.

This clonotype was counted between two and nine times. The V gene is TRBV25-1, the J gene TRBJ2-3; no clear D. V lost 6 bases, J lost 4 bases, and 11 bases lay in between. Germline CDR1 is MGHDK and CDR2 is SYGVNS. There are 13 residues in the CDR3. As DNA, the CDR3 is TGTGCCAGCAGCAGCAGTCGAGCAGATACGCAGTATTTT. It encodes CASSSSRADTQYF.

This clonotype was counted a few times. This chain connects TRBV7-2 to TRBJ1-1; 7 bases agree with TRBD1. The V and J ends lost 1 base and 1 base, in that order; junction bases with no gene match: 3. Looked up from germline, CDR1 is SGHTA and CDR2 is FQGNSA. The CDR3 consists of 15 residues. The CDR3 sequence: CASSLGQGENTEAFF. CDR3 DNA sequence: TGTGCCAGCAGCTTAGGCCAGGGGGAGAACACTGAAGCTTTCTTT.

This clonotype was counted between two and nine times. J is TRBJ1-2 and V is TRBV29-1; unclear D gene. The CDR3 totals 11 residues. Trimming removed 5 bases from V and 6 bases from J, with 10 bases in between. Germline-derived CDR1 and CDR2 are SQVTM and ANQGSEA. The CDR3 loop reads CSVIDTDGYTF. DNA of the CDR3: TGCAGCGTTATAGATACGGATGGCTACACCTTC.

The chain couples TRBV20-1 to TRBJ1-5; 7 nucleotides line up with TRBD1. The CDR3 totals 15 residues. The germline V gene encodes CDR1 DFQATT and CDR2 SNEGSKA (reference sequence). V was clipped by 3 bases and J by 6 bases; unmatched bases: 11. The CDR3 spells CSASLQQGRSQPQHF. CDR3 nucleotide sequence: TGCAGTGCTAGTCTCCAACAGGGGAGAAGTCAGCCCCAGCATTTT.

The J gene is TRBJ1-1, the V gene TRBV27; the D is unclear. V lost 2 bases and J lost 1, with 11 bases in between. In germline, CDR1 is MNHEY, CDR2 SMNVEV (reference sequence). The CDR3 is made up of 15 amino acids. This CDR3 reads CASSLSGEGNTEAFF. The DNA of the CDR3 is TGTGCCAGCAGTTTAAGTGGCGAGGGGAACACTGAAGCTTTCTTT.